This entry concerns a single T cell receptor beta chain. This clonotype was counted many times. Its antigen remains undetermined. Nothing much larger sits one base from this clone, and base qualities are not available. This record comes from a study of T cell repertoires in cytomegalovirus infection (dated by TCRdb to about 2019). The study in broad terms: The HLA type of each donor mattered for the analysis, because public TCR beta signatures pointed to carriage of CMV infection along with the matching HLA type. Broader findings and caveats from the paper: Carriers of CMV infection plus the relevant HLA type were discriminated by the cumulative frequency of public TCR beta family members in the study cohort and in an independent approximately 360-donor cohort. In the ex vivo response, HLA-C-restricted CMV-specific TCR beta clonotypes were dominant, and in two of eight donors the single most frequent clonotype came from this HLA-C-restricted group.

There are 15 amino acids in the CDR3, from cysteine to phenylalanine inclusive. Only the CDR3 portion is preserved as DNA: 45 bases, with reading frame beginning at the first base. In the germline V gene (reference sequence), CDR1 corresponds to SEHNR and CDR2 to FQNEAQ. V is reduced by 3 bases and J by 4 bases, leaving a spacing of 13 bases between them. The sequencing machine was an Illumina HiSeq 1500. TCRdb took the public reads, trimmed them with fastp at Q25, ran MiXCR for clone calling and kept in-frame beta chains. Identical CDR3 proteins give one entry, which carries the most common genes and DNA. The sample yields fewer than 400,000 distinct CDR3 sequences; around 18% were counted once. The top ten clonotypes cover 7.5% to 9.5% of the sample.

The sample taken for sequencing was PBMCs. Here the chain combines TRBV7-9 and TRBJ2-1; the D call could be TRBD1 or TRBD2, with each sharing 7 bases. The receptor was isolated from a human donor in good health (CMV status not recorded). Some clones in this sample may be carry-over from other donors' samples. In nucleotide form, the sequence is TGTGCCAGCAGCTTTCCCAGGGGGGGGTACAATGAGCAGTTCTTC. This codes for CASSFPRGGYNEQFF.